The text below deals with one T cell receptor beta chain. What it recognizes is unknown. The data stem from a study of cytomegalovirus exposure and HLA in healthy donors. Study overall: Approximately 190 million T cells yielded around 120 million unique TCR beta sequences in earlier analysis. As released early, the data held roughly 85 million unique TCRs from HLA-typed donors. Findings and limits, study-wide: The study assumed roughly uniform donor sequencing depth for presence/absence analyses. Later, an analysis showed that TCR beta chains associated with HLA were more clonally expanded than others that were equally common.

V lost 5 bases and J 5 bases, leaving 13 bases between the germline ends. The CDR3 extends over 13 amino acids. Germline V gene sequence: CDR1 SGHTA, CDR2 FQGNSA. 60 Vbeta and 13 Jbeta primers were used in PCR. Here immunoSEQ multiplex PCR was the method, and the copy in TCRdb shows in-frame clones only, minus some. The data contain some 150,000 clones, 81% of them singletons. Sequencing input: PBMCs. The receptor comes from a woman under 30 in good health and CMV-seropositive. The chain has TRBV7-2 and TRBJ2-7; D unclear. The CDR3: CASSLPPLHEQYF. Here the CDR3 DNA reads TGTGCCAGCAGCCTACCCCCGCTACACGAGCAGTACTTC.